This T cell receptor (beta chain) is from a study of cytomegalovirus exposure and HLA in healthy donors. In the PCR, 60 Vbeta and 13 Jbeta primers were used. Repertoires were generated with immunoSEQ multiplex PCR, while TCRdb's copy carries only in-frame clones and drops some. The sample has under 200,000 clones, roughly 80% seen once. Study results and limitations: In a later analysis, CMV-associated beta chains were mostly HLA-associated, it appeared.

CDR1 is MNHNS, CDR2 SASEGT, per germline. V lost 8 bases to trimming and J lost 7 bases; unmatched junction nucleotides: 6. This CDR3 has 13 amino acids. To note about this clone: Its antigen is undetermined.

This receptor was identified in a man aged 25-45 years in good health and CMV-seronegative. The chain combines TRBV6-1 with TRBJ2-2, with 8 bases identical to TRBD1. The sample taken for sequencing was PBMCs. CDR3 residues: CASCRGPGGELFF. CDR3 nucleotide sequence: TGTGCCAGCTGCAGGGGGCCGGGCGGGGAGCTGTTTTTT.